The clone carrying this T cell receptor (beta chain) occurred many times. The target antigen is unknown. From whole blood left unfractionated, total RNA was extracted. Germline V gene sequence: CDR1 DFQATT, CDR2 SNEGSKA (reference sequence). Trimming removed 3 bases from V and 0 bases from J, with 5 bases in between. The CDR3 has 12 amino acids. This entry belongs to a study of human T cells and chemical hapten exposure. Broader study findings: Sensitization with DPC brought no change to TCRs above 1 in 1000 in frequency.

Unique molecular identifiers were linked by the library to individual cDNA molecules. Using its own MiXCR run on the 5' RACE reads, TCRdb lists one record per CDR3 protein. The profile covers about 140,000 distinct CDR3 sequences, with around 4% appearing a single time and 1.2% to 1.5% taken by the ten largest. The V gene is TRBV20-1, the J gene TRBJ1-1; TRBD1 is a possible D gene (5 bases). This clonotype was sampled from a female donor in good health. CDR3 loop: CSASRVNTEAFF. DNA of the CDR3: TGCAGTGCTAGCAGGGTGAACACTGAAGCTTTCTTT.